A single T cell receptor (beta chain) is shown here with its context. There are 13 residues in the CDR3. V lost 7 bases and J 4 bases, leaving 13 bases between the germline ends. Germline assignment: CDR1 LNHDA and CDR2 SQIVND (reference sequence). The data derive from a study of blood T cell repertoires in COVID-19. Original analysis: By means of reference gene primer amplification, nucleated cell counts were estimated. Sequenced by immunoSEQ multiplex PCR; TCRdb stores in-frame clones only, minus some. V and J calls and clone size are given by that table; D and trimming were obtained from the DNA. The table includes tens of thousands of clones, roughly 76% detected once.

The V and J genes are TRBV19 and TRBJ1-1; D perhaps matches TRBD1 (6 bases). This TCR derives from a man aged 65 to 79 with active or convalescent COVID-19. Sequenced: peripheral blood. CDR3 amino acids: CASKVQGGTEAFF. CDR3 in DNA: TGTGCCAGTAAAGTACAGGGTGGCACTGAAGCTTTCTTT.